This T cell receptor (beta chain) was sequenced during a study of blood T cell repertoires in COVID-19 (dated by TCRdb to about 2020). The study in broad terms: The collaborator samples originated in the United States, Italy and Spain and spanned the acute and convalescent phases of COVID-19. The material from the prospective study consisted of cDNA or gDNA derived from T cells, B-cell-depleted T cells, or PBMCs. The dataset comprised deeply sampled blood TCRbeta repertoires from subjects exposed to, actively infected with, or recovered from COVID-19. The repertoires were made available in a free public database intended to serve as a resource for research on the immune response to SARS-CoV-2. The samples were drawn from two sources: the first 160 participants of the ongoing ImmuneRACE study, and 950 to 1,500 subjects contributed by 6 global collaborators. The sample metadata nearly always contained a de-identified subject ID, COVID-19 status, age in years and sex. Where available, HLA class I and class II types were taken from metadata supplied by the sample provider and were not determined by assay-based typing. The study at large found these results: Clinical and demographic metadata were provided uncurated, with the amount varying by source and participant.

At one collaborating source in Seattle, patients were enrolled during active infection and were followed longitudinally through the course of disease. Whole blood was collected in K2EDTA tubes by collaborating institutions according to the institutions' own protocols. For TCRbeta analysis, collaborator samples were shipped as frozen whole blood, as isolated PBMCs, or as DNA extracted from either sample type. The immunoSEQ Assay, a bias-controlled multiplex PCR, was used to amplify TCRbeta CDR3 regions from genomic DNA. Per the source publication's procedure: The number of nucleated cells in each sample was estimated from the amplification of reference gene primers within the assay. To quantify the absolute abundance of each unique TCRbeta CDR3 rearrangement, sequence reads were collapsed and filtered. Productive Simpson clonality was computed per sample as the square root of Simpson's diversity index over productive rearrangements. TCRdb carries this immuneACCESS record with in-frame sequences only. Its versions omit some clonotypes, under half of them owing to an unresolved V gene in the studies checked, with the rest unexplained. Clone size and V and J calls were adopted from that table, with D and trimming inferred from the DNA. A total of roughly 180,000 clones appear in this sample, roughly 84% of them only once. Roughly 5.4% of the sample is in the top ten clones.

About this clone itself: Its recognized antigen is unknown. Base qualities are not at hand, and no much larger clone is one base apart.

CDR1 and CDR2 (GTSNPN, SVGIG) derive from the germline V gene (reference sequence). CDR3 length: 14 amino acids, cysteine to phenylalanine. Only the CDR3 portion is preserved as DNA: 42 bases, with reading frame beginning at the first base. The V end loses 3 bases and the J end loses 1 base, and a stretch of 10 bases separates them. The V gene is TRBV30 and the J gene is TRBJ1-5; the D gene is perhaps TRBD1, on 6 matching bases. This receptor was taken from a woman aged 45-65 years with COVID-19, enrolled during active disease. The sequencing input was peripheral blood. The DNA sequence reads TGTGCCTGGAGACCAGGGGAGAGCAATCAGCCCCAGCATTTT. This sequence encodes CAWRPGESNQPQHF.